Below, 20 T cell receptor beta chains from the same sample are listed, as sequenced in a study of Graves' ophthalmopathy and Graves' hyperthyroidism. RNA transcripts were the source from which TCR beta CDR3 regions were amplified. HTBI-primed RT-PCR formed the first round, and a multiplex PCR formed the second. TCRdb reprocessed the multiplex PCR reads with MiXCR, giving one entry per CDR3 protein. The sample has approximately 330,000 distinct CDR3 sequences, 15% to 20% seen once. Sequences were obtained from peripheral blood. The receptors were gathered from an adult man with Graves' ophthalmopathy.

This clonotype has a count of ten or more. As DNA, the CDR3 is TGTGCCAGCATCTCCAGGGGCAGGCCCACTGAAGCTTTCTTT. Protein: CASISRGRPTEAFF. The chain combines TRBV6-1 with TRBJ1-1, with D perhaps TRBD1 (6 bases). The V and J ends lost 7 bases and 4 bases respectively, with 16 bases between them. Germline CDR1 MNHNS, CDR2 SASEGT. This CDR3 is 14 amino acids long.

This clonotype was counted at least ten times. The chain joins TRBV30 to TRBJ2-2; D is perhaps TRBD2 (5 bases). Deletions cut 3 bases from V and 1 base from J, with 12 bases between. The CDR3 extends over 15 amino acids. From germline, CDR1 is GTSNPN and CDR2 SVGIG (reference sequence). This chain's CDR3 is CAWRRGHVNTGELFF. The DNA of the CDR3 is TGTGCCTGGAGGAGAGGGCACGTGAACACCGGGGAGCTGTTTTTT.

This clonotype came up many times. The rearrangement joins TRBV6-5 to TRBJ1-1; the match to TRBD1 covers 7 bases. The ends lost 5 bases at V and 9 bases at J; junction bases unmatched: 3. CDR1 and CDR2 (germline): MNHEY, SVGAGI. There are 11 residues in the CDR3. The CDR3 spells CASSQGQQAFF. The CDR3 coding sequence is TGTGCCAGCAGTCAGGGACAGCAAGCTTTCTTT.

This clonotype was found many times. This chain connects TRBV20-1 to TRBJ1-2; TRBD1 agrees at 10 bases. Per germline, CDR1 DFQATT and CDR2 SNEGSKA (reference sequence). V shed 3 bases, J shed 5 bases, and the junction held 6 bases outside the gene matches. This CDR3 comprises 14 residues. CDR3 DNA sequence: TGCAGTGCTAGGGAGACAGGGGGCAGGTATGGCTACACCTTC. This codes for CSARETGGRYGYTF.

The chain joins TRBV6-1 to TRBJ2-7; D is possibly TRBD2 (6 bases). The CDR3 spans 14 residues. V lost 8 bases, J lost 7 bases, and 21 bases lay in between. Germline V gene sequence: CDR1 MNHNS, CDR2 SASEGT. Written as DNA, the CDR3 is TGTGCCAGCCAGCTAGCGACCAGTTCGGGGGAGCAGTACTTC. Translating gives CASQLATSSGEQYF.

This clonotype was picked up many times. The V gene is TRBV6-2 or TRBV6-3, the J gene TRBJ1-5; possible D gene TRBD1, 5 bases. The germline V gene has CDR1 MNHEY and CDR2 SVGEGT. Trimming left V 2 bases short and J 2 bases short, with 13 bases between. The CDR3 has 16 amino acids. CDR3: CASSYGSGAGNQPQHF. CDR3 bases: TGTGCCAGCAGTTACGGTTCCGGGGCAGGCAATCAGCCCCAGCATTTT.

This clonotype has a count of ten or more. This chain's CDR3 is CASGLGGLNYGYTF. The CDR3 DNA reads TGTGCTAGTGGTTTGGGGGGGTTAAACTATGGCTACACCTTC. This sequence joins TRBV12-5 and TRBJ1-2, with a tentative D call TRBD1 (5 bases). Trimming removed 1 base from V and 2 bases from J, with 8 bases in between. Per the germline V gene, CDR1 is LGHNT and CDR2 is FRNRAP. The CDR3 is 14 residues long.

This clonotype occurred many times. This chain uses TRBV20-1 with TRBJ1-2; D remains ambiguous. The germline V gene encodes CDR1 DFQATT and CDR2 SNEGSKA (reference sequence). V lost 1 base and J 3 bases, leaving 12 bases between the germline ends. The CDR3 has 14 amino acids. The DNA for the CDR3 is TGCAGTGCTAGAGTCAGACAACCCGACTATGGCTACACCTTC. Protein sequence: CSARVRQPDYGYTF.

This clonotype was found many times. The chain joins TRBV4-1 to TRBJ2-6; D unclear. The V end lost 1 base, the J end lost 0 bases, and 7 bases lay between the germline ends. CDR3 size: 16 residues. CDR1 is MGHRA and CDR2 is YSYEKL in the germline V gene. The CDR3 nucleotides are TGCGCCAGCAGCCAAGTTCGTGCCTCTGGGGCCAACGTCCTGACTTTC. It codes for CASSQVRASGANVLTF.

This clonotype was seen ten or more times. The chain links TRBV9 to TRBJ2-5; the match to TRBD2 covers 10 bases. The CDR3 spans 17 residues. Trimming took 4 bases from V and 4 from J; bases not matched to a gene: 13. CDR1 and CDR2 (germline): SGDLS, YYNGEE. The CDR3 reads CASSTTGLAGVGETQYF. As DNA, the CDR3 is TGTGCCAGCAGCACGACAGGGCTAGCGGGAGTGGGAGAGACCCAGTACTTC. The full variable domain, in which reference TRBV9 and TRBJ2-5 provide the parts outside the CDR3, is DSGVTQTPKHLITATGQRVTLRCSPRSGDLSVYWYQQSLDQGLQFLIQYYNGEERAKGNILERFSAQQFPDLHSELNLSSLELGDSALYFCASSTTGLAGVGETQYFGPGTRLLVL.

The table lists this clonotype with many counts. The genes are TRBV5-1 and TRBJ2-5; 9 bases agree with TRBD2. CDR1 and CDR2 (germline): SGHRS, YFSETQ. The CDR3 sequence is 14 residues long. The V and J ends lost 6 bases and 4 bases, in that order; junction bases with no gene match: 7. This CDR3 is CASTPAGGPETQYF. The CDR3 DNA reads TGCGCCAGCACCCCAGCGGGAGGACCAGAGACCCAGTACTTC.

The sample holds many counts of this clonotype. J is TRBJ2-5 and V is TRBV7-3, with TRBD2 identical over 10 bases. The CDR3 has 13 residues. CDR1 is SGHTA and CDR2 is FQGTGA in the germline V gene. Trimming took 5 bases from V and 5 from J; bases not matched to a gene: 2. CDR3 sequence: CASSLAGAETQYF. The CDR3 DNA follows: TGTGCCAGCAGCCTAGCGGGAGCTGAGACCCAGTACTTC.

In its sample, this clonotype was seen many times. Written as DNA, the CDR3 is TGCAGCGTTGTAGCATGGGAGGAACGCTACGAGCAGTACTTC. This translates into CSVVAWEERYEQYF. The genes are TRBV29-1 and TRBJ2-7, with TRBD2 as a possible D gene (6 bases). CDR3 length: 14 amino acids. Trimming took off 4 bases at V and 3 bases at J, with 16 bases between the two ends. Germline lookup yields CDR1 SQVTM and CDR2 ANQGSEA.

This clonotype came up many times. This rearrangement joins TRBV11-1 to TRBJ2-7; D uncertain. This CDR3 region has 15 residues. Germline values: CDR1 SGHAT, CDR2 FQDESV (reference sequence). Trimming removed 3 bases from V and 6 bases from J, with 18 bases in between. The CDR3 DNA reads as TGTGCCAGCAGCTTCATAGTCACACCACACTCCGAGCAGTACTTC. Protein product: CASSFIVTPHSEQYF.

The sample holds many counts of this clonotype. This chain uses TRBV29-1 with TRBJ1-2; D not resolved. Between the trimmed V and J ends, which lost 3 bases and 10 bases, there was a span of 12 bases. The CDR3 is made up of 11 amino acids. Germline values: CDR1 SQVTM, CDR2 ANQGSEA. CDR3 sequence reads: CSVDRASDYTF. The CDR3 DNA reads TGCAGCGTTGATAGGGCGTCTGACTACACCTTC.

J is TRBJ2-5 and V is TRBV7-2, with 7 nucleotides matching TRBD2. Losses at the gene ends were 1 base for V and 4 bases for J; bases not matched to a gene: 6. The germline V gene has CDR1 SGHTA and CDR2 FQGNSA. CDR3 length: 15 residues. The CDR3 sequence: CASSLDRLARETQYF. CDR3 DNA: TGTGCCAGCAGCTTAGATCGACTAGCTCGAGAGACCCAGTACTTC.

The chain has TRBV6-1 and TRBJ2-2, with 7 positions matching TRBD1. The CDR3 is 13 residues long. The V gene end was trimmed by 7 bases and the J gene end by 5 bases; junction bases not matched to a gene: 4. Germline loops: CDR1 MNHNS, CDR2 SASEGT. Here the CDR3 DNA reads TGTGCCAGCAAGACAGGGCGGACCGGGGAGCTGTTTTTT. Translating gives CASKTGRTGELFF.

This clonotype was detected ten times or more. The chain is built from TRBV30 and TRBJ2-2; 14 bases are shared with TRBD2. The CDR3 covers 16 residues. CDR1 GTSNPN and CDR2 SVGIG come from the germline V gene (reference sequence). With V trimmed by 8 bases and J by 0 bases, 5 bases remained unmatched. The CDR3 here is CARGTSGRANTGELFF. CDR3 DNA: TGTGCCAGGGGGACTAGCGGGAGAGCGAACACCGGGGAGCTGTTTTTT.

This clonotype was detected many times. V usage is TRBV6-5 and J usage is TRBJ2-7, with 7 bases that match TRBD2. The germline CDR1 and CDR2 sequences are MNHEY and SVGAGI. Trimming took 4 bases from V and 6 from J; bases not matched to a gene: 3. This CDR3 is built from 12 residues. CDR3 in amino acids: CASSLGGTEQYF. CDR3 DNA sequence: TGTGCCAGCAGTTTGGGGGGGACCGAGCAGTACTTC.

This clonotype came up many times. The rearrangement links TRBV6-2 or TRBV6-3 to TRBJ2-4, with 10 bases aligning to TRBD2. CDR3 size: 19 residues. CDR1 and CDR2 (germline): MNHEY, SVGEGT. The V and J ends lost 5 bases and 0 bases, in that order; junction bases with no gene match: 13. CDR3 DNA sequence: TGTGCCAGCAGTACCTCGACTAGCGGGTCCTTCGGAGCCAAAAACATTCAGTACTTC. This codes for CASSTSTSGSFGAKNIQYF.